This T cell receptor beta chain was sequenced during a study of CD4 T cells in relation to SARS-CoV-2 and coronaviruses. About the research overall: After approximately 10 days of antigen culture, PBMC TCR beta CDR3s were sequenced.

TCRdb keeps only in-frame clones here, not all; method: immunoSEQ multiplex PCR. The table has 18,000 or so clones, about four fifths seen once. For this clone: The antigen is undetermined.

Germline V lookup: CDR1 SNHLY, CDR2 FYNNEI. V lost 5 bases to trimming and J lost 8 bases, with 12 bases between them. The CDR3 has 13 amino acids. Unexposed donor CD4+ T cells date from about 2011-2018, before the COVID-19 pandemic. CD4+ T cells were isolated from the cells after more than 8 days of culture. This rearrangement joins TRBV2 to TRBJ2-2; TRBD1 is a possible D gene (5 bases). This clonotype was obtained from a human donor in good health. Source material: CD4+ T cells from PBMCs, cultured in vitro. DNA for the CDR3: TGTGCCAGCAGTATAATCCAGGGTGGGGAGCTGTTTTTT. This gives the protein CASSIIQGGELFF.